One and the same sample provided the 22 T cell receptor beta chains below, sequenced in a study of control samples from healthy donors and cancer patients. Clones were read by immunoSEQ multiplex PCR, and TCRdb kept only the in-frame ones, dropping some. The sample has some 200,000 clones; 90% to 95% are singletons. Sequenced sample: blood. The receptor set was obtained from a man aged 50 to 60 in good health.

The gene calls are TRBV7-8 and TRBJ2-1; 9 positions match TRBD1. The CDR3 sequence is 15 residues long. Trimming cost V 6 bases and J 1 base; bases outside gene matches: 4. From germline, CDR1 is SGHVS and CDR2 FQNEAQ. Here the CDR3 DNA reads TGTGCCAGCAGTACGGACAGGGGTTCCTACAATGAGCAGTTCTTC. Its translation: CASSTDRGSYNEQFF.

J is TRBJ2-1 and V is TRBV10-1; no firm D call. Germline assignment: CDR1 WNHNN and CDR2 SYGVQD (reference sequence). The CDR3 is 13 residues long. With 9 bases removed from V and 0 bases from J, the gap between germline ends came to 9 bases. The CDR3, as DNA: TGCGCCAGTGGGCCCAGCTCCTACAATGAGCAGTTCTTC. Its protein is CASGPSSYNEQFF.

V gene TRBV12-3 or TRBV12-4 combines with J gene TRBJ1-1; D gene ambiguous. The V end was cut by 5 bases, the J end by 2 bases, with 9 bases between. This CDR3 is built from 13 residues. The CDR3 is CASSRQSNTEAFF. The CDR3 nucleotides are TGTGCCAGCAGTCGGCAGTCCAACACTGAAGCTTTCTTT.

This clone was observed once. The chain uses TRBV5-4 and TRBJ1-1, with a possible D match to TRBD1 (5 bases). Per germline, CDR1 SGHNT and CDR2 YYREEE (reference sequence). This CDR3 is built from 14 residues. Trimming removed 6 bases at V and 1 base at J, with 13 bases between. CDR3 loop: CASTMAGGNTEAFF. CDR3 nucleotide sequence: TGTGCCAGCACCATGGCGGGGGGGAACACTGAAGCTTTCTTT. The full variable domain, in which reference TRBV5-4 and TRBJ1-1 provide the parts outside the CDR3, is ETGVTQSPTHLIKTRGQQVTLRCSSQSGHNTVSWYQQALGQGPQFIFQYYREEENGRGNFPPRFSGLQFPNYSSELNVNALELDDSALYLCASTMAGGNTEAFFGQGTRLTVV.

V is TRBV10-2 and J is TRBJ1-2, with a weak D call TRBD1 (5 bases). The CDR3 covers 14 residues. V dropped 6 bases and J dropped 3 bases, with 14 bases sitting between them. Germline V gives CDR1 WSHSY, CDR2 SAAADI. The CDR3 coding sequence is TGCGCCAGCAGCGGGGGGGTGGTTTACTATGGCTACACCTTC. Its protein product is CASSGGVVYYGYTF.

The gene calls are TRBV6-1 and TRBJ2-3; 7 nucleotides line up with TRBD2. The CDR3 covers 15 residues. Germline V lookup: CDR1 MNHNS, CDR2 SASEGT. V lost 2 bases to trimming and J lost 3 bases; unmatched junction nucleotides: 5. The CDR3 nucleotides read TGTGCCAGCAGTGAACGGCGGGGGAATACAGATACGCAGTATTTT. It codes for CASSERRGNTDTQYF.

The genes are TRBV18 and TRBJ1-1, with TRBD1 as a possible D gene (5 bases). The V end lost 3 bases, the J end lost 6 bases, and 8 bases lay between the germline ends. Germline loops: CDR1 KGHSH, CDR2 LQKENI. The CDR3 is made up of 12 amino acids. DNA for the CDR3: TGTGCCAGCTCACCGACAGAAGCTGAAGCTTTCTTT. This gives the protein CASSPTEAEAFF.

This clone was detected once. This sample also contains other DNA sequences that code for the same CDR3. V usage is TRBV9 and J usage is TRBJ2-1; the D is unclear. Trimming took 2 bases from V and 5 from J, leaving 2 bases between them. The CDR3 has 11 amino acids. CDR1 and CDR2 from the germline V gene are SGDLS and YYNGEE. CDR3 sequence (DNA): TGTGCCAGCAGCGTCAACAATGAGCAGTTCTTC. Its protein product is CASSVNNEQFF. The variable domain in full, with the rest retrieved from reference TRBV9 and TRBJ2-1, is DSGVTQTPKHLITATGQRVTLRCSPRSGDLSVYWYQQSLDQGLQFLIQYYNGEERAKGNILERFSAQQFPDLHSELNLSSLELGDSALYFCASSVNNEQFFGPGTRLTVL.

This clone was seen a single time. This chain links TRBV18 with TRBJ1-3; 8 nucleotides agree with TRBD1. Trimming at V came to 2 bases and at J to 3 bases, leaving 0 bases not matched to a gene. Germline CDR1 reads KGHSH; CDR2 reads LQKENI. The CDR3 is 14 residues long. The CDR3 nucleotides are TGTGCCAGCTCACCAGACAGGGGTGGAAACACCATATATTTT. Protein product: CASSPDRGGNTIYF.

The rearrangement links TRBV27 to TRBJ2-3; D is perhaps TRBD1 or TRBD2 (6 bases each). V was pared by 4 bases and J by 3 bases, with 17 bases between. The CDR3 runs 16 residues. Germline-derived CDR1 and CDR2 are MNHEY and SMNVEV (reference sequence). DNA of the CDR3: TGTGCCAGCAGTTCGGGGGCCACCGGATATACAGATACGCAGTATTTT. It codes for CASSSGATGYTDTQYF.

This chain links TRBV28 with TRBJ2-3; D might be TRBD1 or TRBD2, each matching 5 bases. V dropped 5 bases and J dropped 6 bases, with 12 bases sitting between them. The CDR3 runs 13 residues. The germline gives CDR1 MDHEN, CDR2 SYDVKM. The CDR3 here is CASSVGTSDTQYF. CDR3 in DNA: TGTGCCAGCAGTGTCGGGACCTCGGATACGCAGTATTTT.

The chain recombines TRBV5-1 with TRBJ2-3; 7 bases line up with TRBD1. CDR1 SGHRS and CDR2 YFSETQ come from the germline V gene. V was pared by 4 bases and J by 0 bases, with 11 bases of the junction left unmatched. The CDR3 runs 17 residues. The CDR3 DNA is TGCGCCAGCAGCAACAGCCGGGACAGAACTAGCACAGATACGCAGTATTTT. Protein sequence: CASSNSRDRTSTDTQYF.

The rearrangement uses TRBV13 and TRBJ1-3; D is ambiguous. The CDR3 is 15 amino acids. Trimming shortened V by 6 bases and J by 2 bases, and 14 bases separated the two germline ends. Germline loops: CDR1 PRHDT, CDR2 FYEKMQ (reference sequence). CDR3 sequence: CASSLLPRAGNTIYF. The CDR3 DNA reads TGTGCCAGCAGTCTGCTTCCGCGGGCTGGAAACACCATATATTTT.

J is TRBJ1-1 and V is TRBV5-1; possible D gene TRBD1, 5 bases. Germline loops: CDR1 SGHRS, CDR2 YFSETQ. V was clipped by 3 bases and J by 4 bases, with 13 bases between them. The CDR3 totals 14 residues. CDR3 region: CASSSGGDGTEAFF. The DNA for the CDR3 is TGCGCCAGCAGCTCTGGGGGAGATGGCACTGAAGCTTTCTTT. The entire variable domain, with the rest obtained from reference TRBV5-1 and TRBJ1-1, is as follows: KAGVTQTPRYLIKTRGQQVTLSCSPISGHRSVSWYQQTPGQGLQFLFEYFSETQRNKGNFPGRFSGRQFSNSRSEMNVSTLELGDSALYLCASSSGGDGTEAFFGQGTRLTVV.

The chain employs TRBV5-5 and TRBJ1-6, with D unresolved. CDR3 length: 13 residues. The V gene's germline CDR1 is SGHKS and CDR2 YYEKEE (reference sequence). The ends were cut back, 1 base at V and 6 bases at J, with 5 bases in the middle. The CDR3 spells CASSLSVNSPLHF. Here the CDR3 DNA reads TGTGCCAGCAGCTTGAGTGTTAATTCACCCCTCCACTTT.

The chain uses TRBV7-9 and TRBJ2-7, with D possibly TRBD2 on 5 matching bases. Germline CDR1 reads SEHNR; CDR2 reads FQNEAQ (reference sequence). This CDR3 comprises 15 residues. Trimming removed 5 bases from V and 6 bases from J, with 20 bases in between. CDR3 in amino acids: CASSQRNQRRGEQYF. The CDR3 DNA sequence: TGTGCCAGCAGCCAACGCAATCAGCGTCGGGGCGAGCAGTACTTC.

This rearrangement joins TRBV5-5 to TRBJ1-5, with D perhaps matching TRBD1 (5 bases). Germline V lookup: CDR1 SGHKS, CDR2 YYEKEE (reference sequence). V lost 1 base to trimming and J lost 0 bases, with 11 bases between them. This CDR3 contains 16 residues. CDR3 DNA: TGTGCCAGCAGCTTGCAGGGTCGGGATAGCAATCAGCCCCAGCATTTT. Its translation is CASSLQGRDSNQPQHF.

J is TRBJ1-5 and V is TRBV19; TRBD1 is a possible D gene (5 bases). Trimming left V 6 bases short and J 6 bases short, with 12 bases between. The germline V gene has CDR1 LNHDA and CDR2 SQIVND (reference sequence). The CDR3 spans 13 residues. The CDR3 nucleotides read TGTGCCAGTAGCGGGGGGGGAGGTCAGCCCCAGCATTTT. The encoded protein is CASSGGGGQPQHF.

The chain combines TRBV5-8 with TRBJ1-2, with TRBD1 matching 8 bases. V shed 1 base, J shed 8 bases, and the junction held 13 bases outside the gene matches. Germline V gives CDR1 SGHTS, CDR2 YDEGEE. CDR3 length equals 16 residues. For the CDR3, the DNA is TGTGCCAGCAGCTTGCCGCAGGGGGCTAAAATTCGAGGCTACACCTTC. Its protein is CASSLPQGAKIRGYTF. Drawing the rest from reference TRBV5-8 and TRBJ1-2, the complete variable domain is EAGVTQSPTHLIKTRGQQATLRCSPISGHTSVYWYQQALGLGLQFLLWYDEGEERNRGNFPPRFSGRQFPNYSSELNVNALELEDSALYLCASSLPQGAKIRGYTFGSGTRLTVV.

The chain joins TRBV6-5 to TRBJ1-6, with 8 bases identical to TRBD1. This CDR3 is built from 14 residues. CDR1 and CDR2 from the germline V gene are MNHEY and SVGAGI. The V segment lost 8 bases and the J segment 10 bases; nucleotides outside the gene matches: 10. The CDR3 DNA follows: TGTGCCAGCTCCCCGGACAGGGCAGGATCACCCCTCCACTTT. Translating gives CASSPDRAGSPLHF.

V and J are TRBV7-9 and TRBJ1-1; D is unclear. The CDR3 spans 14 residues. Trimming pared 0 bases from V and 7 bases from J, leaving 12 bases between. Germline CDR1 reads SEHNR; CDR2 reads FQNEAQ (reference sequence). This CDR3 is CASSLAPREGEAFF. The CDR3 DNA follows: TGTGCCAGCAGCTTAGCGCCGCGGGAGGGTGAAGCTTTCTTT.

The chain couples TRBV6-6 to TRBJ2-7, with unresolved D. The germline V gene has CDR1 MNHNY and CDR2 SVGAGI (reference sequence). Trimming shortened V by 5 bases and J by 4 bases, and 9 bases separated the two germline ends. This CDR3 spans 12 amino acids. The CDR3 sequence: CASSPSRYEQYF. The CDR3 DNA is TGTGCCAGCAGTCCTTCCCGATACGAGCAGTACTTC.